The 13 T cell receptor beta chains given below trace back to one sample, sequenced in a study of technical replicates of blood from several donors. Measured with immunoSEQ multiplex PCR; TCRdb has only the in-frame clones, and not every one. The sample lists around 64,000 clones, 93% seen once, with about 4.4% in the top ten. The sequenced sample was PBMCs. The source of these receptors is a human donor in good health. Some clones in this sample may be carry-over from other donors' samples.

This chain joins TRBV7-9 and TRBJ2-3, with D unresolved. The CDR3 consists of 12 residues. The V and J ends lost 0 bases and 6 bases respectively, with 4 bases between them. CDR1 is SEHNR and CDR2 is FQNEAQ in the germline V gene (reference sequence). The CDR3 DNA follows: TGTGCCAGCAGCTTAGCGGCCGATACGCAGTATTTT. This gives the protein CASSLAADTQYF.

In the case of this clone: At one of its ends the junction is not consistent with the germline gene, which may arise from a read error. The genes are TRBV10-3 and TRBJ2-3, with a tentative D call TRBD2 (6 bases). There are 12 residues in the CDR3. Germline V gives CDR1 ENHRY, CDR2 SYGVKD. As DNA, the CDR3 is TGCGCTACGGGCGGGGGCACAGATACGCAGTATTTT. It is translated as CATGGGTDTQYF.

The genes are TRBV4-1 and TRBJ2-1, with 13 positions matching TRBD2. Germline V lookup: CDR1 MGHRA, CDR2 YSYEKL. The J segment lost 6 bases and the V segment lost 1 base, leaving 3 bases of the junction unmatched. The CDR3 is 16 residues long. CDR3 in amino acids: CASSQATSGGANEQFF. Here the CDR3 DNA reads TGCGCCAGCAGCCAAGCTACTAGCGGGGGGGCCAATGAGCAGTTCTTC.

A word on this clone: Being one base from a much bigger clone, this may be a read error. The V and J genes are TRBV21-1 and TRBJ1-1. TRBV21-1 is annotated as a pseudogene. CDR3 length: 11 residues. The CDR3 bases are TGTGTCAGCAGCACTGGAGATGAAGCTTTCTTT. It is translated as CVSSTGDEAFF.

Only one count was recorded for this clone. The chain couples TRBV27 to TRBJ2-3; TRBD1 matches 7 bases. J lost 5 bases, V lost 5 bases, and 7 bases had no gene match. Germline V gene sequence: CDR1 MNHEY, CDR2 SMNVEV (reference sequence). CDR3 length: 14 residues. CDR3 protein: CASSPIWDRDTQYF. DNA for the CDR3: TGTGCCAGCAGTCCGATCTGGGACAGAGATACGCAGTATTTT.

This chain joins TRBV19 and TRBJ1-2; D may be TRBD1 (6 bases). Germline V gene lookup returns CDR1 LNHDA and CDR2 SQIVND (reference sequence). Trimming took off 4 bases at V and 2 bases at J, with 8 bases between the two ends. There are 13 residues in the CDR3. The CDR3 nucleotides are TGTGCCAGTAGTACAGGGGAAAACTATGGCTACACCTTC. Translation: CASSTGENYGYTF.

V gene TRBV29-1 combines with J gene TRBJ2-7; TRBD2 agrees at 9 bases. The V and J ends lost 7 bases and 0 bases, in that order; junction bases with no gene match: 7. CDR1 and CDR2 from the germline V gene are SQVTM and ANQGSEA. This CDR3 comprises 14 residues. The CDR3 region is CSAISGGSSYEQYF. The CDR3 DNA sequence: TGCAGCGCCATCAGCGGGGGGAGCTCCTACGAGCAGTACTTC.

The chain employs TRBV5-1 and TRBJ2-5; 8 bases are shared with TRBD2. The V and J ends lost 4 bases and 5 bases, in that order; junction bases with no gene match: 7. The CDR3 covers 14 residues. CDR1 SGHRS and CDR2 YFSETQ come from the germline V gene. This chain's CDR3 is CASSPGGAVETQYF. In DNA, the CDR3 is TGCGCCAGCAGCCCCGGGGGGGCCGTCGAGACCCAGTACTTC.

The chain has TRBV15 and TRBJ2-5; no firm D call. The V gene's germline CDR1 is LNHNV and CDR2 YYDKDF (reference sequence). Trimming took off 0 bases at V and 2 bases at J, with 7 bases between the two ends. The CDR3 sequence is 14 residues long. The CDR3 spells CATSREGKQETQYF. The CDR3 DNA sequence: TGTGCCACCAGCAGAGAGGGCAAGCAAGAGACCCAGTACTTC. Together with reference TRBV15 and TRBJ2-5, the CDR3 gives the full variable domain: DAMVIQNPRYQVTQFGKPVTLSCSQTLNHNVMYWYQQKSSQAPKLLFHYYDKDFNNEADTPDNFQSRRPNTSFCFLDIRSPGLGDTAMYLCATSREGKQETQYFGPGTRLLVL.

This chain connects TRBV30 to TRBJ2-6; D gene ambiguous. Germline V gives CDR1 GTSNPN, CDR2 SVGIG (reference sequence). Trimming took 0 bases from V and 7 from J, leaving 10 bases between them. This CDR3 is built from 14 residues. DNA of the CDR3: TGTGCCTGGAGTGTAAACACCTTAGCCAACGTCCTGACTTTC. Translating it yields CAWSVNTLANVLTF.

V and J are TRBV13 and TRBJ2-7, with TRBD1 matching over 9 bases. The CDR3 length is 13 residues. V lost 8 bases to trimming and J lost 0 bases; unmatched junction nucleotides: 2. Per germline, CDR1 PRHDT and CDR2 FYEKMQ (reference sequence). CDR3 loop: CASGDRVSYEQYF. The CDR3 coding sequence is TGTGCCAGCGGGGACAGGGTCTCCTACGAGCAGTACTTC.

The rearrangement links TRBV6-5 to TRBJ2-7; no reliable D call. Trimming removed 2 bases at V and 1 base at J, with 6 bases between. The CDR3 consists of 13 residues. From germline, CDR1 is MNHEY and CDR2 SVGAGI. The CDR3 DNA reads as TGTGCCAGCAGTTACCCGGGTTCCTACGAGCAGTACTTC. This sequence encodes CASSYPGSYEQYF.

A few counts support this clone. V is TRBV6-4 and J is TRBJ1-1, with D hard to call. This CDR3 is built from 13 residues. From germline, CDR1 is MRHNA and CDR2 SNTAGT. Trimming removed 2 bases at V and 1 base at J, with 5 bases between. The DNA of the CDR3 is TGTGCCAGCAGTGACAACTGGAACACTGAAGCTTTCTTT. It codes for CASSDNWNTEAFF.